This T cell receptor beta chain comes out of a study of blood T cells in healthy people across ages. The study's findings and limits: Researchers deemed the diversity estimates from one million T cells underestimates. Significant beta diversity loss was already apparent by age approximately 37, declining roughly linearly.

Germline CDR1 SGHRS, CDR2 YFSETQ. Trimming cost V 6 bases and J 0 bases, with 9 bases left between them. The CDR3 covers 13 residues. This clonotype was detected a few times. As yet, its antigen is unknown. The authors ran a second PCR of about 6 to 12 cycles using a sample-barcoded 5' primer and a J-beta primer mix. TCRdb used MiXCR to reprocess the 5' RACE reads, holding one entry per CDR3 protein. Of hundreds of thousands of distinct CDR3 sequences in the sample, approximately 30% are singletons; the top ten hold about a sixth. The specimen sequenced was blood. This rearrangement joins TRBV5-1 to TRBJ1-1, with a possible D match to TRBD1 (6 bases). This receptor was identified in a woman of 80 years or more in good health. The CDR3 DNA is TGCGCCAGCACCCAGGGGCTGAACACTGAAGCTTTCTTT. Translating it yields CASTQGLNTEAFF. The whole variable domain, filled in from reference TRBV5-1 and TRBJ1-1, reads KAGVTQTPRYLIKTRGQQVTLSCSPISGHRSVSWYQQTPGQGLQFLFEYFSETQRNKGNFPGRFSGRQFSNSRSEMNVSTLELGDSALYLCASTQGLNTEAFFGQGTRLTVV.